This T cell receptor beta chain comes out of a study of PD-L1 blockade in urothelial cancer (dated by TCRdb to the late 2010s). Notes on the research overall: Therapy was started at some point between 2013 and 2015 for all patients, and atezolizumab 1,200 mg was administered intravenously every 3 weeks. A median of about 140,000 T cells and just over 80,000 unique TCRs was obtained from blood samples, and a median clonality of roughly 0.074 was observed. Blood samples were analyzed 3 weeks after the start of treatment (second dose) and 6 weeks after the start of treatment. In the same patients, whole exome sequencing and RNA sequencing of pretreatment tumors were performed in addition to TCR sequencing. Durable clinical benefit was achieved by nine patients but not by the remaining 20. TCR sequencing covered pretreatment tumor samples and matched, serially collected peripheral blood taken before and after atezolizumab treatment. Under 30 patients had pretreatment blood TCR-seq, some 24 had at least one posttreatment blood collection, and some 24 had tumor TCR-seq. Patients had an ECOG performance status of 0 or 1 and had received between 0 and 3 prior chemotherapy regimens. About 85% of the roughly 29 patients were males with bladder-origin urothelial cancer, and about 60% of the 29 reported a prior smoking history. Durable clinical benefit was defined as progression-free survival longer than 6 months, and TCR features were also tested against progression-free and overall survival. The study, an exploratory multi-omic analysis, examined somatic, immune and clinical correlates of response to PD-L1 blockade with atezolizumab in urothelial cancer. The investigation overall reported the following: Patients with durable benefit showed greater expansion of tumor-associated TCR clones in peripheral blood 3 weeks after starting treatment (n ≈ 20, p = 0.022). Improved progression-free and overall survival was associated with having pretreatment peripheral blood TCR clonality below the median. Small sample size (n of about 30) and many exploratory analyses mean the results are intended to be hypothesis-generating.

Each PCR received spiked-in synthetic TCR analog templates so that absolute template abundance could be estimated from read counts. TCRbeta CDR3 regions were amplified from genomic DNA with bias-controlled V and J gene primers using the immunoSEQ assay. Sequencing of rearranged TCRbeta segments was done at approximately 20X coverage. The source study handled its data this way. Clustering was used to correct sequencing errors, and CDR3s were annotated against IMGT so that V, D and J genes could be assigned. Out-of-frame and stop-codon sequences were excluded, and only productive TCRbeta rearrangements were used in downstream analyses. Clonality was calculated as one minus the Shannon entropy normalized by the log of the number of unique productive sequences. Fisher's exact test with Benjamini-Hochberg correction, at a threshold of adjusted p below 0.01, was used to find clones that differed between time points or between blood and tumor. TCRdb took this table from immuneACCESS and kept in-frame rearrangements with V and J called. Such tables lack part of the clones; where checked against another copy, unresolved V genes explain under half of the gap, and the rest is unexplained. The DNA was the basis for D and trimming; V, J and clone size are from that table. The sample includes approximately 100,000 clones, with around 82% observed a single time. The ten largest clones represent more than 2% of the sample.

A total of roughly 31 patients with locally advanced or metastatic urothelial carcinoma, treated at Memorial Sloan Kettering on a trial protocol, made up the cohort. Peripheral blood mononuclear cells were collected from each patient pretreatment and during treatment, giving between 1 and 8 total time points per patient. The Qiagen DNeasy Blood extraction kit was used to purify genomic DNA from total PBMCs and tumor samples. PBMCs were collected pretreatment and during treatment, and were isolated and stored as previously described. Remarks on this clone: Which antigen it targets is not known. Per-base quality was not reported, and no clone a single base away is much larger than it.

Trimmed from V: 3 bases; trimmed from J: 0 bases; junction bases lacking a gene match: 2. The germline V gene encodes CDR1 SGDLS and CDR2 YYNGEE. The CDR3 has 15 amino acids, counting the end cysteine and phenylalanine. The only DNA kept is the CDR3, 45 bases in frame from the first base. This clonotype was obtained from a man aged 45-65 years with urothelial cancer. This sample comprised PBMCs, obtained around atezolizumab (anti-PD-L1) treatment. The sequence links TRBV9 to TRBJ2-2; the central 7 bases match TRBD1. The CDR3 is CASSAGTANTGELFF. The DNA sequence is as follows: TGTGCCAGCAGCGCCGGGACAGCGAACACCGGGGAGCTGTTTTTT.